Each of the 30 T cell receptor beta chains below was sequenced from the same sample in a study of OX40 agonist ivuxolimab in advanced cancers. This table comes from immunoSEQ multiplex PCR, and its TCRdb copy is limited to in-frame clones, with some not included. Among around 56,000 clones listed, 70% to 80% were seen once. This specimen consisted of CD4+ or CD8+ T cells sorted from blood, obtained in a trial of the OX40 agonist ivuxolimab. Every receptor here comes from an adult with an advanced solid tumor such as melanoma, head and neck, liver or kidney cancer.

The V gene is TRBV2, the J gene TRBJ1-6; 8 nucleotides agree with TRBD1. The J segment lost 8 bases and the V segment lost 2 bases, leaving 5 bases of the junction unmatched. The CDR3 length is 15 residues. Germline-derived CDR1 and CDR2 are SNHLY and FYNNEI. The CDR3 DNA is TGTGCCAGCAGTGAACAGGGGGCTACGGATTCACCCCTCCACTTT. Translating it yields CASSEQGATDSPLHF. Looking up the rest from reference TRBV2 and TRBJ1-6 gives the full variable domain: EPEVTQTPSHQVTQMGQEVILRCVPISNHLYFYWYRQILGQKVEFLVSFYNNEISEKSEIFDDQFSVERPDGSNFTLKIRSTKLEDSAMYFCASSEQGATDSPLHFGNGTRLTVT.

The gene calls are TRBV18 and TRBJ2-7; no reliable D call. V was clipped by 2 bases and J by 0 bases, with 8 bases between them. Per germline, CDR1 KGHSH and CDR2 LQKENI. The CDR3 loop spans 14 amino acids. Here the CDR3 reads CASSPNYGSYEQYF. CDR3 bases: TGTGCCAGCTCACCAAATTACGGCTCCTACGAGCAGTACTTC.

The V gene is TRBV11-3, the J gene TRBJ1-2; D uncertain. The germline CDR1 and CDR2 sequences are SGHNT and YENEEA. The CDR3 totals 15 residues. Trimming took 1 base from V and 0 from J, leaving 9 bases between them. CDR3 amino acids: CASSLGAGTNYGYTF. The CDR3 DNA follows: TGTGCCAGCAGCTTAGGGGCAGGAACTAACTATGGCTACACCTTC.

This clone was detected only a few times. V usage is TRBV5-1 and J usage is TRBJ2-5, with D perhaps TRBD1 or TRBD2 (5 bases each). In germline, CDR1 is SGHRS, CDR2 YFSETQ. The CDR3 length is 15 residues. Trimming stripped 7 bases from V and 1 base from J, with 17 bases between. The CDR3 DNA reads TGCGCCAGCGCCGCTATGGGGACCGTCCAAGAGACCCAGTACTTC. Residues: CASAAMGTVQETQYF. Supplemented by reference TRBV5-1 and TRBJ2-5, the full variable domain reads KAGVTQTPRYLIKTRGQQVTLSCSPISGHRSVSWYQQTPGQGLQFLFEYFSETQRNKGNFPGRFSGRQFSNSRSEMNVSTLELGDSALYLCASAAMGTVQETQYFGPGTRLLVL.

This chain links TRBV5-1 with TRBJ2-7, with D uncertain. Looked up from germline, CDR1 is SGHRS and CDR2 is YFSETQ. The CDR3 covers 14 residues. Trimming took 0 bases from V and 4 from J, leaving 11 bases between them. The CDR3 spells CASSLGSGTYEQYF. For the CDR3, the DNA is TGCGCCAGCAGCTTGGGATCGGGTACATACGAGCAGTACTTC.

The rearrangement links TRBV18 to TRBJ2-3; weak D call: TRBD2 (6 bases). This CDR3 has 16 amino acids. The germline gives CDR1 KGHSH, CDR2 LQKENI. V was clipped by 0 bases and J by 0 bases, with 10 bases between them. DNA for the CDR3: TGTGCCAGCTCACCACCTGCGGGAAGAAGCACAGATACGCAGTATTTT. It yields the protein CASSPPAGRSTDTQYF.

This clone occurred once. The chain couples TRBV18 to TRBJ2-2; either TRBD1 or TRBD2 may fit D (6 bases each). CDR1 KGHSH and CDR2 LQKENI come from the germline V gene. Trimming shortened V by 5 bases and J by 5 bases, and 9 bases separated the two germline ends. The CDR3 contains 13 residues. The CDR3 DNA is TGTGCCAGCTCAACAGGGAGGACCGGGGAGCTGTTTTTT. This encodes CASSTGRTGELFF.

Here the CDR3 reads CASSLQGTWTGELFF. The CDR3 region has the DNA TGTGCCAGCAGCCTACAGGGAACTTGGACCGGGGAGCTGTTTTTT. This chain connects TRBV7-3 to TRBJ2-2; a possible D gene is TRBD1 (6 bases). Germline V gene lookup returns CDR1 SGHTA and CDR2 FQGTGA. The length of the CDR3 is 15 residues. Trimming took 5 bases from V and 5 from J, leaving 15 bases between them.

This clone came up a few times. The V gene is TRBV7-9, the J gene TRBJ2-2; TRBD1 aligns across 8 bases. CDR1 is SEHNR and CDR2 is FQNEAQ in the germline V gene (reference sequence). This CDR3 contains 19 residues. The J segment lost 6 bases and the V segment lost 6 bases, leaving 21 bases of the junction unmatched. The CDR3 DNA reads TGTGCCAGCAGTTTTAATCGAGAATCGGCAGGGGGCGTCTCCGGGGAGCTGTTTTTT. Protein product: CASSFNRESAGGVSGELFF. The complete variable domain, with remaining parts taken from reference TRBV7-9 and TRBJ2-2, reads DTGVSQNPRHKITKRGQNVTFRCDPISEHNRLYWYRQTLGQGPEFLTYFQNEAQLEKSRLLSDRFSAERPKGSFSTLEIQRTEQGDSAMYLCASSFNRESAGGVSGELFFGEGSRLTVL.

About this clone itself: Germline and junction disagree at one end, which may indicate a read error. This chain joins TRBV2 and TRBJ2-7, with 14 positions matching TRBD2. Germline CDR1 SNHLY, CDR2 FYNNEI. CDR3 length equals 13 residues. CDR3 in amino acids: CASSEGLAGARDF. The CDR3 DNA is TGTGCCAGCAGCGAGGGACTAGCGGGGGCTCGGGACTTC.

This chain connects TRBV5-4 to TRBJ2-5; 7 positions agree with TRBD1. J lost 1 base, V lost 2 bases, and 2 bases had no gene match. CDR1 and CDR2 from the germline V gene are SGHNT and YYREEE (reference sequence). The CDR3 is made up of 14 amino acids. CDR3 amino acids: CASSLQGTQETQYF. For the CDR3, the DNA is TGTGCCAGCAGCTTACAGGGGACCCAAGAGACCCAGTACTTC.

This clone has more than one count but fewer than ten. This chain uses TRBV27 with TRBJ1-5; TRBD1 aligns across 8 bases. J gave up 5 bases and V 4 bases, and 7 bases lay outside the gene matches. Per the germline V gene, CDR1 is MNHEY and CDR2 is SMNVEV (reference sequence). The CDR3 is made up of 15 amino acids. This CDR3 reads CASSSNPTGDQPQHF. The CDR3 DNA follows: TGTGCCAGCAGTTCGAATCCGACAGGGGATCAGCCCCAGCATTTT.

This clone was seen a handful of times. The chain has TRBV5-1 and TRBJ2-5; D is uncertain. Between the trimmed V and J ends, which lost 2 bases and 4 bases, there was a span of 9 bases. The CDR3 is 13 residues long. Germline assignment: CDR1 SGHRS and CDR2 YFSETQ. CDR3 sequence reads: CASSLNPTETQYF. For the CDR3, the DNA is TGCGCCAGCAGCTTAAATCCGACAGAGACCCAGTACTTC.

The CDR3: CASSLERTGELFF. The CDR3 bases are TGTGCCAGCAGCTTGGAAAGGACCGGGGAGCTGTTTTTT. J is TRBJ2-2 and V is TRBV7-9; D is undetermined. V was cut by 3 bases and J by 5 bases, with 7 bases left in between. Germline CDR1 SEHNR, CDR2 FQNEAQ (reference sequence). The CDR3 has 13 residues.

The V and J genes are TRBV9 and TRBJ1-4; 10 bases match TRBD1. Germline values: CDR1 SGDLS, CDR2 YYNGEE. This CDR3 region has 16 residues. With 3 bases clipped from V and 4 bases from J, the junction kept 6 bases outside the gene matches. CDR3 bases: TGTGCCAGCAGCGGAGGACAGGGGGGAAATAATGAAAAACTGTTTTTT. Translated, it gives CASSGGQGGNNEKLFF.

The CDR3 DNA is TGTGCCAGCAGCTTCGACGGAGACTATGGCTACACCTTC. This encodes CASSFDGDYGYTF. The rearrangement joins TRBV7-9 to TRBJ1-2; D gene unclear. Germline CDR1 SEHNR, CDR2 FQNEAQ (reference sequence). The CDR3 totals 13 residues. Trimming took 3 bases from V and 3 from J, leaving 8 bases between them.

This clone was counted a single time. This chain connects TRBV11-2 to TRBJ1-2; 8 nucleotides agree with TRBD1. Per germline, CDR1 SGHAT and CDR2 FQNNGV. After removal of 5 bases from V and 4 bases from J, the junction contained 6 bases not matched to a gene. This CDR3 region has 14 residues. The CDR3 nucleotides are TGTGCCAGCAGCGCACACGGACAGGGCTATGGCTACACCTTC. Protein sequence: CASSAHGQGYGYTF.

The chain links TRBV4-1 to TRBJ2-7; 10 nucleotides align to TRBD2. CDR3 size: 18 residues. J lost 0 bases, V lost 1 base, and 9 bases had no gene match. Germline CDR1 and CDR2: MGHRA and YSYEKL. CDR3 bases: TGCGCCAGCAGCCAAGGGCCTAGCGGGAGTCCATCCTCCTACGAGCAGTACTTC. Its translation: CASSQGPSGSPSSYEQYF.

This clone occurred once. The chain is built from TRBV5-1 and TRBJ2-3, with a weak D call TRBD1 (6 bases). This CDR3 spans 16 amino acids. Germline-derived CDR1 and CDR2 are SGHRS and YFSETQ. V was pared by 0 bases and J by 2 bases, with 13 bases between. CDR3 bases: TGCGCCAGCAGCTTGGCGAGGACAGCTAACACAGATACGCAGTATTTT. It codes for CASSLARTANTDTQYF.

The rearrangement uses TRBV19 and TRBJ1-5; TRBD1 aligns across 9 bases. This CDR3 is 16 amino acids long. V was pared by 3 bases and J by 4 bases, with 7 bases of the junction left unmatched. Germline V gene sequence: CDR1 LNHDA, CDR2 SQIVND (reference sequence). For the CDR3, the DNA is TGTGCCAGTAGTATGAACAGGGGGCTGGGGAATCAGCCCCAGCATTTT. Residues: CASSMNRGLGNQPQHF.

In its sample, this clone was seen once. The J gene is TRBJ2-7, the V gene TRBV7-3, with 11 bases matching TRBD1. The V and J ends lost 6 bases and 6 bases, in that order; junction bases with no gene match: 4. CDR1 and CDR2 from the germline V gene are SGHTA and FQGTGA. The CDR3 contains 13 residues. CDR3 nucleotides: TGTGCCAGCAGTGGACAGGGGGCGGGCGAGCAGTACTTC. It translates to CASSGQGAGEQYF.

The CDR3 protein is CASSGRGGEQFF. The CDR3, as DNA: TGTGCCAGCAGTGGACGGGGGGGTGAGCAGTTCTTC. The chain is built from TRBV6-1 and TRBJ2-1, with 8 bases fitting TRBD2. V gave up 4 bases and J gave up 9 bases; unmatched junction bases: 2. Germline CDR1 reads MNHNS; CDR2 reads SASEGT. This CDR3 contains 12 residues.

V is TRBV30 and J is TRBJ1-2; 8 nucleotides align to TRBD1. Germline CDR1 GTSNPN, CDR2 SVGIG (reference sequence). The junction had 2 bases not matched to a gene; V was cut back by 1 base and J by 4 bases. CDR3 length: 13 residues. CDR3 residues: CAWSGTGFYGYTF. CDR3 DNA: TGTGCCTGGAGTGGGACAGGGTTCTATGGCTACACCTTC.

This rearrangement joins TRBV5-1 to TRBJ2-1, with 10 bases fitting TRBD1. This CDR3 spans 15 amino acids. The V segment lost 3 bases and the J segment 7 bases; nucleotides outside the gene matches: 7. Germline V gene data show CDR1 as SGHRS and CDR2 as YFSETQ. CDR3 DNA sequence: TGCGCCAGCAGCTCGACAGGGGGCCTTTGGAATGAGCAGTTCTTC. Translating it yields CASSSTGGLWNEQFF.

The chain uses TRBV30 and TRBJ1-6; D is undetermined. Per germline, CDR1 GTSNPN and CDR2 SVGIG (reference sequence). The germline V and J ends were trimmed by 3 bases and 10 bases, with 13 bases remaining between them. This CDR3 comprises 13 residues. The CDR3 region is CAWSDTAESPLHF. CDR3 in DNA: TGTGCCTGGAGCGACACCGCGGAATCACCCCTCCACTTT.

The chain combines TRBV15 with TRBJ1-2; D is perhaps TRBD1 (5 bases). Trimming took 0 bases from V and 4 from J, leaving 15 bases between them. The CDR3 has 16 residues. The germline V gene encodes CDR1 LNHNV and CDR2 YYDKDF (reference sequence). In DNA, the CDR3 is TGTGCCACCAGCAGAGATCGTGCGGGGCAGTCCTATGGCTACACCTTC. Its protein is CATSRDRAGQSYGYTF.

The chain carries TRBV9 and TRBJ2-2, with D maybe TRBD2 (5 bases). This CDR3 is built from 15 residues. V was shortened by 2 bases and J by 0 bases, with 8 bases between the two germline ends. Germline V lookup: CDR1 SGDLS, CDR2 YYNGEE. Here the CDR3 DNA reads TGTGCCAGCAGCGTGGCGGACTCGAACACCGGGGAGCTGTTTTTT. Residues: CASSVADSNTGELFF.

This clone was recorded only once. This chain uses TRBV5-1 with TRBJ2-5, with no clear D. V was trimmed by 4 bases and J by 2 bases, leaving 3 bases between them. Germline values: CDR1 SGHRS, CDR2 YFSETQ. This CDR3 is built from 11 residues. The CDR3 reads CASSSQETQYF. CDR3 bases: TGCGCCAGCAGCAGTCAAGAGACCCAGTACTTC.

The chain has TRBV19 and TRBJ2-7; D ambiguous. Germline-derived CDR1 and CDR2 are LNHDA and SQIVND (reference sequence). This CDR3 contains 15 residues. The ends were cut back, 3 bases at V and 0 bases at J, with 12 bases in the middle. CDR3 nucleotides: TGTGCCAGTAGTATCGACAAAAGCAGCTCCTACGAGCAGTACTTC. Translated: CASSIDKSSSYEQYF.

CDR3 loop: CASSLQGNGETQYF. The CDR3 nucleotides are TGTGCCAGCTCACTTCAGGGGAATGGGGAGACCCAGTACTTC. The chain links TRBV18 to TRBJ2-5; possible D gene TRBD1, 6 bases. From germline, CDR1 is KGHSH and CDR2 LQKENI. V lost 4 bases and J lost 5, with 14 bases in between. The CDR3 runs 14 residues.